These T cell receptor beta chains were read from a single sample in a study of metastatic and nonmetastatic thyroid tumors. TCRdb re-clonotyped the PCR reads via MiXCR. The table lists under 95,000 clones, 12% of them singletons. The sequenced sample was blood. The receptors derive from a female donor with papillary thyroid cancer or a benign thyroid nodule (not recorded which). Some clones in this sample may be carry-over from other donors' samples. Each CDR3 is given with its conserved first and last residue. The D gene is left open where the match is weak. Clone size is stated in some rows and not others, as once, few, many or a class when expanded.

.	TRBV2	many	TRBJ1-5	CASSESGGGSNQPQHF	TGTGCCAGCAGTGAGTCGGGAGGAGGAAGCAATCAGCCCCAGCATTTT
TRBD2	TRBV4-1	many	TRBJ2-7	CASSQEGGRSYEQYF	TGCGCCAGCAGCCAAGAGGGCGGGAGGAGCTACGAGCAGTACTTC
.	TRBV7-2	many	TRBJ1-4	CASSRSTNEKLFF	TGTGCCAGCAGCCGATCAACTAATGAAAAACTGTTTTTT
.	TRBV20-1	many	TRBJ1-2	CSATPFGGAGGYTF	TGCAGTGCTACCCCCTTTGGGGGTGCAGGCGGCTACACCTTC
TRBD1	TRBV12-5	many	TRBJ1-2	CASGFQGAGGYTF	TGTGCTAGTGGTTTTCAGGGGGCGGGTGGCTACACCTTC
TRBD2	TRBV11-2	.	TRBJ2-7	CASSLDLDSGSSYEQYF	TGTGCCAGCAGCTTAGATTTGGATAGCGGGAGCTCCTACGAGCAGTACTTC
.	TRBV6-1	many	TRBJ1-1	CASRDHIGVLAFF	TGTGCCAGCAGGGATCATATTGGGGTGCTGGCTTTCTTT
.	TRBV7-9	many	TRBJ2-2	CASSSKTGAHLELFF	TGTGCCAGCAGCTCAAAGACAGGCGCGCATCTAGAGCTGTTTTTT
TRBD2	TRBV20-1	many	TRBJ2-1	CSALAGVWPNEQFF	TGCAGTGCGTTAGCGGGAGTTTGGCCCAATGAGCAGTTCTTC
.	TRBV4-3	many	TRBJ2-3	CASSRRAGEADTQYF	TGCGCCAGCAGCCGACGGGCGGGCGAGGCAGATACGCAGTATTTT
.	TRBV5-6	.	TRBJ2-5	CASSMGSWSSRETQYF	TGTGCCAGCAGCATGGGGAGTTGGTCCTCGAGGGAGACCCAGTACTTC
.	TRBV4-1	many	TRBJ2-1	CASSRDRTSYNEQFF	TGCGCCAGCAGCCGTGACAGGACCTCCTACAATGAGCAGTTCTTC
.	TRBV27	many	TRBJ1-4	CASSLPQERQTTNEKLFF	TGTGCCAGCAGTTTACCCCAGGAAAGACAGACAACTAATGAAAAACTGTTTTTT
.	TRBV20-1	many	TRBJ2-1	CSARLKGGVNEQFF	TGCAGTGCTAGACTAAAGGGGGGGGTCAATGAGCAGTTCTTC
TRBD2	TRBV20-1	.	TRBJ2-1	CSASGRATHYNEQFF	TGCAGTGCTAGCGGGAGGGCCACTCACTACAATGAGCAGTTCTTC
.	TRBV30	many	TRBJ2-2	CAWRVARGYTGELFF	TGTGCCTGGAGAGTGGCCCGGGGATACACCGGGGAGCTGTTTTTT
.	TRBV7-9	.	TRBJ1-1	CASTIPSRDTEAFF	TGTGCCAGCACGATCCCCAGTCGTGACACTGAAGCTTTCTTT
.	TRBV3-1	.	TRBJ1-2	CASSQDLAPTGDYGYTF	TGTGCCAGCAGCCAAGATCTTGCCCCAACAGGAGACTATGGCTACACCTTC
TRBD2	TRBV24-1	.	TRBJ2-1	CATSYPRRSGRYNEQFF	TGTGCCACCAGTTATCCCCGTCGTAGCGGGAGGTACAATGAGCAGTTCTTC
TRBD1	TRBV6-1	few	TRBJ2-2	CVSSVTGDTGELFF	TGTGTCAGCAGTGTAACAGGGGACACCGGGGAGCTGTTTTTT
TRBD2	TRBV27	many	TRBJ2-1	CASSPRLAGGRNEQFF	TGTGCCAGCAGTCCACGACTAGCGGGAGGGCGGAATGAGCAGTTCTTC
.	TRBV20-1	.	TRBJ1-2	CSSRDSANYGYTF	TGCAGTTCTAGAGATTCGGCTAACTATGGCTACACCTTC
.	TRBV19	many	TRBJ2-7	CASSTTSSSYEQYF	TGTGCCAGTAGTACGACAAGTTCCTCCTACGAGCAGTACTTC
TRBD2	TRBV7-9	many	TRBJ2-1	CASSLTSGTYSYNEQFF	TGTGCCAGCAGCTTAACTAGCGGAACCTACTCCTACAATGAGCAGTTCTTC
TRBD1	TRBV9	many	TRBJ1-1	CASSDPAGQGMVSTEAFF	TGTGCCAGCAGCGACCCAGCAGGACAGGGGATGGTTTCCACTGAAGCTTTCTTT
TRBD1	TRBV28	many	TRBJ2-6	CASRGTGPSGANVLTF	TGTGCCAGCAGAGGGACAGGGCCCTCTGGGGCCAACGTCCTGACTTTC
TRBD1	TRBV5-4	many	TRBJ2-1	CASSFDRVKNEQFF	TGTGCCAGCAGCTTCGACAGGGTTAAGAATGAGCAGTTCTTC
.	TRBV28	many	TRBJ1-5	CASSSLFTRTARGQPQHF	TGTGCCAGCAGTTCTTTATTTACTAGGACTGCACGGGGTCAGCCCCAGCATTTT
.	TRBV28	many	TRBJ1-5	CASSPRVQPQHF	TGTGCCAGCAGTCCCAGGGTTCAGCCCCAGCATTTT
.	TRBV11-1	many	TRBJ2-5	CASSLGPAETQYF	TGTGCCAGCAGCTTAGGACCCGCCGAGACCCAGTACTTC
.	TRBV6-1	.	TRBJ1-6	CASRRQEVSPLQF	TGTGCCAGCAGAAGACAAGAGGTTTCACCCCTCCAATTT
TRBD1	TRBV6-1	many	TRBJ1-1	CASTHLQGGTEAFF	TGTGCCAGCACCCACTTACAGGGGGGTACTGAAGCTTTCTTT
TRBD2	TRBV6-4	many	TRBJ2-3	CASSPGLAGGPDTQYF	TGTGCCAGCAGCCCGGGACTAGCGGGAGGGCCAGATACGCAGTATTTT
.	TRBV27	.	TRBJ2-2	CASSLYGFSSGELFF	TGTGCCAGCAGTTTATACGGGTTCAGTTCCGGGGAGCTGTTTTTT
.	TRBV5-1	.	TRBJ2-2	CASSNDGDTGELFF	TGCGCCAGCAGCAATGACGGGGATACCGGGGAGCTGTTTTTT
TRBD1	TRBV15	many	TRBJ1-1	CATSRDDRVNTEAFF	TGTGCCACCAGCAGAGACGACAGGGTGAACACTGAAGCTTTCTTT
.	TRBV15	many	TRBJ2-2	CATSRSGRQNTGELFF	TGTGCCACCAGCAGATCGGGACGCCAGAACACCGGGGAGCTGTTTTTT
TRBD1	TRBV20-1	many	TRBJ2-2	CSARLDRGHGELFF	TGCAGTGCTAGACTAGACAGGGGGCACGGGGAGCTGTTTTTT
.	TRBV20-1	many	TRBJ2-7	CSASATTHSYEQYF	TGCAGTGCTAGCGCTACTACTCACTCCTACGAGCAGTACTTC
TRBD2	TRBV7-2	many	TRBJ2-5	CASSSGAGRVGETQYF	TGTGCCAGCAGCTCCGGAGCGGGAAGGGTTGGAGAGACCCAGTACTTC
TRBD1	TRBV12-3/TRBV12-4	many	TRBJ1-2	CASRGQEDYGYTF	TGTGCCAGCAGGGGACAGGAAGACTATGGCTACACCTTC